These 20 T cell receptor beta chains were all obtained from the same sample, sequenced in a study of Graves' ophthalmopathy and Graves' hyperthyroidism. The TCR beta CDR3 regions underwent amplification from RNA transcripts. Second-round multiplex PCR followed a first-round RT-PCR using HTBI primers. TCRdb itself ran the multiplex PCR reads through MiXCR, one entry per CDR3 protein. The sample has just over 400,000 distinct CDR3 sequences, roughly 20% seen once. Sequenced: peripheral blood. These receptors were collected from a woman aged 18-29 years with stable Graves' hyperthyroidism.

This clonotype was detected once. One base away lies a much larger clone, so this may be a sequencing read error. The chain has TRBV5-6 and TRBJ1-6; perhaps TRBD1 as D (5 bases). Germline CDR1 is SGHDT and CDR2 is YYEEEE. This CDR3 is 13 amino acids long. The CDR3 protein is CASSLKGDSALHF. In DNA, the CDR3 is TGTGCCAGCAGCTTGAAAGGGGATTCAGCCCTCCACTTT.

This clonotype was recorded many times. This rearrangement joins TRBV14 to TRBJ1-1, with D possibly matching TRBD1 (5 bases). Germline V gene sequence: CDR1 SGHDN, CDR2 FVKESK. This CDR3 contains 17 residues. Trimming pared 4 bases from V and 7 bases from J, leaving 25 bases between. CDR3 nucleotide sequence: TGTGCCAGCAGCCGCCGTCCCTCAGGGTTAAGTGGGGGTGAAGCTTTCTTT. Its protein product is CASSRRPSGLSGGEAFF. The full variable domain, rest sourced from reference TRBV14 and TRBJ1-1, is EAGVTQFPSHSVIEKGQTVTLRCDPISGHDNLYWYRRVMGKEIKFLLHFVKESKQDESGMPNNRFLAERTGGTYSTLKVQPAELEDSGVYFCASSRRPSGLSGGEAFFGQGTRLTVV.

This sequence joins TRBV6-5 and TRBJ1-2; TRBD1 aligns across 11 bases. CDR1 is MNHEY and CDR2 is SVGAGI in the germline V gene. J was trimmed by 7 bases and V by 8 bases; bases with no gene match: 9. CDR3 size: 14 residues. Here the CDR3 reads CASGILGQGAGYTF. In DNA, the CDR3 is TGTGCCAGCGGGATACTCGGACAGGGGGCTGGCTACACCTTC.

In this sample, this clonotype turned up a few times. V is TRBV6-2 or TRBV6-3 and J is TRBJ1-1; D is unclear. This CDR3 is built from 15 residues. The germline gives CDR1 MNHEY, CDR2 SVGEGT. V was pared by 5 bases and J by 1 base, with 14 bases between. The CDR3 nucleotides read TGTGCCAGCAGTGCCGCCTCCGTTCAGAACACTGAAGCTTTCTTT. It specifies CASSAASVQNTEAFF.

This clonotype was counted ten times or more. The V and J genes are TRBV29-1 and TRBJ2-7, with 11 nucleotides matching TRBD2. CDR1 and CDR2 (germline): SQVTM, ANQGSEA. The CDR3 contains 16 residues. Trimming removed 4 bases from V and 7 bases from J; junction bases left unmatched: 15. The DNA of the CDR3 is TGCAGCGTTGCCGGGACTAGCGGATTAGTTTCCGGGGAGCAGTACTTC. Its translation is CSVAGTSGLVSGEQYF.

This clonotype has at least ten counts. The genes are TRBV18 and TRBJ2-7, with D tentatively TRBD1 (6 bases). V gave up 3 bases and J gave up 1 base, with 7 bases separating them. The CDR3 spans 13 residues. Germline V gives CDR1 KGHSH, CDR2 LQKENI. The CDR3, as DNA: TGTGCCAGCTCACCCGGACAGTCCTACGAGCAGTACTTC. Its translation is CASSPGQSYEQYF. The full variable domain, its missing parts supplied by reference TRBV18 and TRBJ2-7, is NAGVMQNPRHLVRRRGQEARLRCSPMKGHSHVYWYRQLPEEGLKFMVYLQKENIIDESGMPKERFSAEFPKEGPSILRIQQVVRGDSAAYFCASSPGQSYEQYFGPGTRLTVT.

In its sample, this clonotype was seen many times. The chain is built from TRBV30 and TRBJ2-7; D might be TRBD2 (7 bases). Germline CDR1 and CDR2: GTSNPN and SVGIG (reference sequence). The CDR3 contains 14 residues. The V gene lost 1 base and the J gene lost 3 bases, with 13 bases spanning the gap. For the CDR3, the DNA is TGTGCCTGGAGTGAAGGGGGAGGGATCTACGAGCAGTACTTC. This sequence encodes CAWSEGGGIYEQYF.

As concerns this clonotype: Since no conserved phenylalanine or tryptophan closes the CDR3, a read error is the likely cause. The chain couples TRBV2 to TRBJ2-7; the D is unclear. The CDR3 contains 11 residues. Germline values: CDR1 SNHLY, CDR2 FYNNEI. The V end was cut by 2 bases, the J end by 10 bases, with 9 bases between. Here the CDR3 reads CASSEREEQYY. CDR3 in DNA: TGTGCCAGCAGTGAAAGAGAAGAACAGTACTAC.

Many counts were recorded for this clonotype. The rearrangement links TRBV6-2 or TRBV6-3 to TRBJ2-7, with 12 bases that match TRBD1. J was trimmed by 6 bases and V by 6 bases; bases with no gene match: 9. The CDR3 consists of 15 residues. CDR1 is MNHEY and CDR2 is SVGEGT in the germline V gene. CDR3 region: CASRPGTGGASEQYF. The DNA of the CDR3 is TGTGCCAGCAGACCAGGGACAGGGGGCGCGTCCGAGCAGTACTTC.

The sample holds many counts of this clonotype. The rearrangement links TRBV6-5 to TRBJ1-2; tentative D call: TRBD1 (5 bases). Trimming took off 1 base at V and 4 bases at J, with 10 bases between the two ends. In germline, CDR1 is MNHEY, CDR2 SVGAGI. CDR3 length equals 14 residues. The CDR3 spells CASSYYGTVYGYTF. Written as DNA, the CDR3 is TGTGCCAGCAGTTACTACGGGACGGTCTATGGCTACACCTTC.

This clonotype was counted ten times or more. The CDR3 DNA sequence: TGCAGTGCTAGAGATGCAGCCGGGACAGGGATTGGCTACACCTTC. Translating it yields CSARDAAGTGIGYTF. V gene TRBV20-1 combines with J gene TRBJ1-2, with 9 bases that match TRBD1. The V segment lost 0 bases and the J segment 7 bases; nucleotides outside the gene matches: 9. The CDR3 extends over 15 amino acids. Germline CDR1 and CDR2: DFQATT and SNEGSKA (reference sequence).

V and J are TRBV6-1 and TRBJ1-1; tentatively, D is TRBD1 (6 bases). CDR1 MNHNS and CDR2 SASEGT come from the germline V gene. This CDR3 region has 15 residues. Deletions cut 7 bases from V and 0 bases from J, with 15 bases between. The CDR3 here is CASKDSRRMNTEAFF. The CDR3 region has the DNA TGTGCCAGCAAGGACAGCCGACGCATGAACACTGAAGCTTTCTTT.

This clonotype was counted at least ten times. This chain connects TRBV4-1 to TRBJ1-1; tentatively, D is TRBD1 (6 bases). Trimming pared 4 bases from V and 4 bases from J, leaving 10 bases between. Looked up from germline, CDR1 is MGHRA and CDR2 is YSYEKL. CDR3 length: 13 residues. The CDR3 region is CASSRGAPTEAFF. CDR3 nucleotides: TGCGCCAGCAGCCGGGGGGCGCCCACTGAAGCTTTCTTT.

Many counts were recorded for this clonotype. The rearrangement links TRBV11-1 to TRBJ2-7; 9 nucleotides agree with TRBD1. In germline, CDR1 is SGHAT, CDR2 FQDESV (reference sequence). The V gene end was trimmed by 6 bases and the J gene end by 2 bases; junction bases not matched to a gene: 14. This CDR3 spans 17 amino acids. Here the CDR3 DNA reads TGTGCCAGCAGAAGGTTGAGGGACAGGGAGTTACCCTACGAGCAGTACTTC. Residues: CASRRLRDRELPYEQYF.

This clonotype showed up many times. CDR3 coding DNA: TGCAGCGTTGAAGGCAGGGCTGGGAGGCAGTACTTC. It encodes CSVEGRAGRQYF. The chain combines TRBV29-1 with TRBJ2-7, with D possibly being TRBD1 or TRBD2 (5 bases each). Germline assignment: CDR1 SQVTM and CDR2 ANQGSEA. There are 12 residues in the CDR3. V lost 1 base and J lost 9, with 13 bases in between.

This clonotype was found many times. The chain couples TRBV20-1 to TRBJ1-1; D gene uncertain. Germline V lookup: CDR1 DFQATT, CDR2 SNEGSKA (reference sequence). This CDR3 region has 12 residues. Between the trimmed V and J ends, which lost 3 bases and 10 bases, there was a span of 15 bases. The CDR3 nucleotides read TGCAGTGCTAGGGAGGAGGCGGGCGGAGCTTTCTTT. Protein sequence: CSAREEAGGAFF.

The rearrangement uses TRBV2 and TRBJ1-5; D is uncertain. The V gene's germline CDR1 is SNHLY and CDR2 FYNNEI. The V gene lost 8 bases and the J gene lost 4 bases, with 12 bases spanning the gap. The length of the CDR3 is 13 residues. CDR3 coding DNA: TGTGCCAGCGCCCCTGGCGTAAATCAGCCCCAGCATTTT. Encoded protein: CASAPGVNQPQHF.

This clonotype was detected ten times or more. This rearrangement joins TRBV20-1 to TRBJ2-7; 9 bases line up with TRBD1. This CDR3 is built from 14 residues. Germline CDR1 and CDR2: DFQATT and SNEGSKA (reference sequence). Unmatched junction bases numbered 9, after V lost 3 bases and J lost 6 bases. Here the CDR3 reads CSASVGTGSSEQYF. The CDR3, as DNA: TGCAGTGCTAGTGTAGGGACAGGGAGCAGCGAGCAGTACTTC.

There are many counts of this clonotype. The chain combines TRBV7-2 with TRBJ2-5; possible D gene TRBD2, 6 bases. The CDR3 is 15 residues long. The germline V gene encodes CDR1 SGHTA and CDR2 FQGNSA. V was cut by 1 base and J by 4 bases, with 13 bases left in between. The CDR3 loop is CASSLGNMRGETQYF. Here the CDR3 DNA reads TGTGCCAGCAGCTTAGGGAATATGCGGGGAGAGACCCAGTACTTC.

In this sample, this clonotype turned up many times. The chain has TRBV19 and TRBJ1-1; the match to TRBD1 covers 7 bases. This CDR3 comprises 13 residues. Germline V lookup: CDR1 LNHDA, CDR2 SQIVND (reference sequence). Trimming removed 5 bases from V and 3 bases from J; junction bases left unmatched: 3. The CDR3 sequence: CASSLDRDTEAFF. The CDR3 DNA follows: TGTGCCAGTAGTCTCGACAGGGACACTGAAGCTTTCTTT. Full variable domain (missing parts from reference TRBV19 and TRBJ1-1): DGGITQSPKYLFRKEGQNVTLSCEQNLNHDAMYWYRQDPGQGLRLIYYSQIVNDFQKGDIAEGYSVSREKKESFPLTVTSAQKNPTAFYLCASSLDRDTEAFFGQGTRLTVV.